This T cell receptor (beta chain) emerged from a study of cytomegalovirus exposure and HLA in healthy donors (dated by TCRdb to 2016 to 2017). About the full investigation: An earlier analysis of some 500 of the donors reported approximately 290 Gb of sequence data and 117 million unique TCR beta sequences from about 200 million T cells. In a later analysis, previously published TCR beta repertoires from about 640 donors were re-analyzed and high-resolution HLA genotyping was added so that TCR occurrence patterns could be studied. Along with the approximately 700-subject first cohort, a separate validation cohort of more than 90 different subjects was used. In the later analysis, no new phenotypic data were used to find candidate immune exposures; instead, reliance was placed on TCR beta sequences and their occurrence across donors. The T cell repertoires of 550 to 850 subjects were profiled by immunosequencing and related to cytomegalovirus serostatus. Among the roughly 400 genotyped donors, 81% belonged to the genetic ancestry cluster associated with self-reported Caucasian donors. An early release that covered roughly 600 HLA-typed donors contained approximately 300 gigabases of sequencing data and 75 million to 100 million unique TCR sequences. Every discovery cohort repertoire had been produced on one sequencing platform. Genome-wide SNP genotypes for about three fifths of the roughly 670 donors were used in a later genetic analysis, which treated that subset as a discovery cohort. In an earlier analysis of 500 to 650 of the donors, high-throughput TCR beta sequencing was used to judge whether each TCR beta V gene segment behaved as functional or pseudogenic. Among about 370 genotyped donors of the cohort, an average of roughly 230,000 unique TCR beta nucleotide sequences was sequenced per donor, of which roughly 17% were non-productive. Typing coverage differed by locus: A, B, C, DRB1 and DQB1 were typed in roughly 620-630 donors, DQA1 in 500 to 550, DPA1 in some 600, and DPB1 in just under 490. Roughly five DR-DQ haplotypes were handled as single units for association and clustering because linkage in the cohort was strong. Class I and class II HLA loci were covered by the typing at four-digit resolution. The study was designed to test whether signatures of past pathogen exposure could be identified by cataloging public T cell receptors. The study combined high-throughput TCR immunosequencing, statistical association of individual TCRs with disease status, and machine learning to predict cytomegalovirus infection status. Alongside the repertoire data, information on donor age, sex, ethnicity and CMV serostatus was compiled. What the research found in general, with its limitations: Presence/absence analyses assumed roughly uniform sequencing depth across donors, an assumption that may not hold. Immune exposure information for the cohort was limited to CMV serostatus. A group of highly shared sequence variants was considered likely to be a technical artifact of the sequencing pipeline. The study gave a list of 150 to 200 TCR beta chains associated with cytomegalovirus. Because HLA typing was missing for some donors at each locus, association tests included only the typed subset. A later genetic analysis reported fewer N-insertions in productive TCRs among donors in an Asian-associated ancestry cluster than the roughly 700-donor mean. A later analysis associated about 17,000 TCR beta sequences with specific HLA alleles at a false discovery rate of 0.05. Across donors, most TCR sequences were observed very rarely, whereas some public TCRs were present in many individuals. V-gene and J-gene trimming of TCR beta chains was associated with a missense DCLRE1C variant in a later genetic analysis, and the association was replicated in an independent cohort. Correlated functional status among segregating V segments might reflect linkage disequilibrium, but an unknown experimental factor could not be ruled out. A further reported finding was that TCR beta sequences accurately predicted the HLA-A and HLA-B alleles for most subjects in the first cohort. Assigning TCR associations to individual alleles was difficult when HLA alleles, especially DR and DQ, strongly co-occurred. In a later analysis, most CMV-associated TCR beta chains were found to appear HLA-restricted, with HLA associations seemingly driven largely by CMV exposure. According to a later analysis, TCR association rates differed among HLA loci, with DRB1 alleles showing the most associated TCRs and HLA-C alleles showing the fewest. Only TCR beta chains were sequenced in this cohort, and the absence of alpha or paired-chain data limited detectable features. In an earlier analysis of about 540 of the donors, most TCR beta V segments were observed in productive rearrangements about 87% or about 30% of the time, broadly matching IMGT annotations. Because counts were too low, approximately 18 rarely observed V segments, including chromosome 9 orphons, were excluded from the earlier analysis of 587 of the donors. According to a later analysis, parvovirus B19, influenza, CMV and Epstein-Barr virus appeared linked to several top co-occurrence clusters. The authors suggested that the approach could potentially be extended to other disease states and immunological phenotypes. In a later analysis, HLA-associated TCR beta chains showed more clonal expansion and lower generation probabilities than non-associated chains that were equally common. Some IMGT-functional V segments, including TRBV6-2 and TRBV6-3, could not be told apart with the 87-base-pair reads, so those segments were excluded. The classifier was reported to diagnose cytomegalovirus status with high specificity and sensitivity in both the original and validation cohorts. In vitro tests confirmed that a few of the cytomegalovirus-associated TCR beta chains recognize cytomegalovirus antigens.

The library relied on the immunoSEQ multiplex PCR assay. For the multiplex PCR, a mixture combining 60 forward primers for TCR Vbeta segments and 13 reverse primers for TCR Jbeta segments was used. A multiplex PCR assay on genomic DNA amplified the CDR3 region of rearranged TCR beta genes. Amplified TCR beta libraries were sequenced as 87-base-pair reads on the Illumina HiSeq System. Regarding the original processing steps: A later analysis tallied 70 million to 100 million unique TCR beta chains across the 610 or so repertoires, and approximately 12 million of those chains were shared by two or more donors. Raw reads were error-corrected and collapsed into unique sequences with a nearest-neighbor algorithm that merged closely related sequences to remove PCR and sequencing errors. To assign V, D and J gene segments, CDR3 sequences were aligned to IMGT reference sequences. For a sequence to be retained, a match of at least six nucleotides was required to both a V gene segment and a J gene segment. Rearrangements were called productive when the CDR3 lacked stop codons and stayed in frame with V and J; all others were non-productive. Following IMGT convention, CDR3 was defined as the stretch from the second conserved V-encoded cysteine to the conserved J-encoded phenylalanine. The earlier analysis of roughly 590 of the donors excluded sequences that lacked an unambiguous match to a single V gene segment. In an earlier analysis of more than 500 of the donors, a V segment was called functional when productive rearrangements were above 56.7%, and segregating when the standard deviation between donors exceeded 5%. A statistical classification framework was developed to diagnose cytomegalovirus status using the catalog of TCR beta chain sequences. In a later analysis, V and J genes were assigned by comparing TCR nucleotide sequences against IMGT/GENE-DB human TR gene sequences. In a later analysis, CDR3 sequences and most-parsimonious VDJ recombination scenarios were assigned using the TCRdist pipeline. In a later analysis, each TCR beta chain was defined by its CDR3 amino acid sequence together with its V-gene family, and reads lacking a unique V-gene family were excluded. In a later analysis, several hundred highly shared, low-generation-probability nucleotide sequences were removed to address suspected cross-contamination and a sequencing artifact. In a later analysis, a clonal expansion index for each public chain was calculated from normalized within-repertoire ranks of inferred template counts. In a later analysis, generation probabilities were computed using a VDJ recombination model fitted to out-of-frame rearrangements, and the results were checked against IGoR. In a later analysis, hypergeometric tests were used to score TCR-TCR, TCR-HLA and TCR-CMV co-occurrence, with a repertoire-size bias correction applied to TCR pairs. False discovery rates were estimated in a later analysis by permuting HLA or CMV assignments 20 times. In a later analysis, co-occurring TCRs were grouped using DBSCAN, and TCRdist sequence similarity was added for clustering within HLA-allele-positive subsets. For co-occurrence clustering, repertoires with fewer than 30,000 or more than 120,000 public chains were excluded, along with 5 or 6 repertoires with anomalous nucleotide sharing. The table was pulled from immuneACCESS by TCRdb, which kept in-frame rearrangements only. Such tables lose some clones; where checked, under half of the loss comes from unresolved V genes, and the rest has no known cause. For V, J and clone size, that table is used; D and trimming come from the DNA. The sample records approximately 77,000 clones, over 60% of which are singletons. 4% to 5% of the sample rests with the top ten.

The germline V gene (reference sequence) gives CDR1 as SEHNR and CDR2 as FQNEAQ. From the cysteine through the phenylalanine, the CDR3 covers 15 amino acids. Solely the CDR3 DNA is kept, with 45 bases framed from the first base. V is cut by 5 bases and J by 4 bases, and the space between the germline ends is 15 bases. As to this clone: Its antigen is not yet known. No base quality values were provided; no much bigger clone lies one nucleotide off.

The cohort was made up of about 670 healthy bone marrow donors. All cohort members were sampled while nominally healthy, although unrecorded immune exposures were likely present. The donor tested CMV seronegative and was one of the 352 seronegative cohort members. A peripheral blood sample was provided by each donor, and peripheral blood mononuclear cells were used for TCR beta sequencing. Genomic DNA was extracted from the blood cell samples with the Qiagen DNeasy Blood Extraction Kit. The TCR sequence derives from a man aged 40-49 years in good health and CMV-seronegative. This receptor chain uses TRBV7-9 and TRBJ1-3, and possibly TRBD1, on 6 matching bases. Sequences were obtained from PBMCs. CDR3 sequence: CASSQKQGYGNTIYF. The nucleotides read TGTGCCAGCAGCCAAAAACAGGGCTACGGAAACACCATATATTTT.